These 10 T cell receptor beta chains were sequenced from one sample in a study of cytomegalovirus exposure and HLA in healthy donors. 13 Jbeta primers and 60 Vbeta primers were used for the PCR. Profiling relied on immunoSEQ multiplex PCR, and the TCRdb table lists in-frame clones only, not all of them. The repertoire consists of 120,000 to 150,000 clones, with 75% to 90% occurring once and the leading ten covering less than 3%. Sequencing input: PBMCs. These receptors came from a woman in her 30s in good health and CMV-seronegative.

The sample holds a few counts of this clone. The chain carries TRBV2 and TRBJ1-5; D is unclear. Germline CDR1 is SNHLY and CDR2 is FYNNEI. V shed 2 bases and J shed 2 bases, with 13 bases lying between them. The CDR3 contains 16 residues. The CDR3 coding sequence is TGTGCCAGCAGTGAATACGGCACCCGGGGCAATCAGCCCCAGCATTTT. It is translated as CASSEYGTRGNQPQHF.

The CDR3 is CAWDRGHNSPLHF. CDR3 nucleotide sequence: TGTGCCTGGGACAGGGGGCATAATTCACCCCTCCACTTT. The chain recombines TRBV30 with TRBJ1-6; 10 bases fit TRBD1. The CDR3 has 13 residues. The V segment lost 5 bases and the J segment 5 bases; nucleotides outside the gene matches: 0. Germline CDR1 GTSNPN, CDR2 SVGIG (reference sequence).

This clone was recorded once. The V gene is TRBV10-2, the J gene TRBJ1-5; D ambiguous. The CDR3 loop spans 15 amino acids. CDR1 WSHSY and CDR2 SAAADI come from the germline V gene. With 3 bases removed from V and 0 bases from J, the gap between germline ends came to 9 bases. The CDR3 sequence is CASSDGRLSNQPQHF. The DNA for the CDR3 is TGCGCCAGCAGTGACGGAAGACTTAGCAATCAGCCCCAGCATTTT.

This chain uses TRBV5-1 with TRBJ2-2, with TRBD2 identical over 8 bases. CDR1 is SGHRS and CDR2 is YFSETQ in the germline V gene. This CDR3 has 16 residues. After removal of 2 bases from V and 4 bases from J, the junction contained 7 bases not matched to a gene. CDR3 nucleotides: TGCGCCAGCAGCTTCGGGGGGGCGGCAACCACCGGGGAGCTGTTTTTT. As protein: CASSFGGAATTGELFF.

This chain uses TRBV7-8 with TRBJ2-4, with 11 bases aligning to TRBD1. The CDR3 covers 21 residues. Germline assignment: CDR1 SGHVS and CDR2 FQNEAQ. V lost 0 bases and J lost 0; bases outside the gene matches: 13. In DNA form, the CDR3 reads TGTGCCAGCAGCTTAGCGGACAGGGGGCGCGAGGTTTCGGGAGCCAAAAACATTCAGTACTTC. It codes for CASSLADRGREVSGAKNIQYF.

The rearrangement links TRBV5-1 to TRBJ1-2; D is ambiguous. The CDR3 spans 16 residues. Per the germline V gene, CDR1 is SGHRS and CDR2 is YFSETQ. The V and J ends lost 5 bases and 5 bases respectively, with 22 bases between them. The CDR3 nucleotides read TGCGCCAGCAGTCTTATCGGAGGCAGAGAGGGTTATGGCTACACCTTC. Translation: CASSLIGGREGYGYTF.

J is TRBJ1-1 and V is TRBV5-4; TRBD1 agrees at 7 bases. With 0 bases clipped from V and 0 bases from J, the junction kept 8 bases outside the gene matches. The CDR3 is made up of 17 amino acids. The V gene's germline CDR1 is SGHNT and CDR2 YYREEE (reference sequence). CDR3 nucleotides: TGTGCCAGCAGCTTGGGGGTAATCGGGACAGTGAACACTGAAGCTTTCTTT. Translating gives CASSLGVIGTVNTEAFF.

The chain uses TRBV30 and TRBJ1-6, with D perhaps matching TRBD1 (5 bases). V shed 5 bases and J shed 10 bases, with 9 bases lying between them. The CDR3 runs to 11 residues. Germline CDR1 GTSNPN, CDR2 SVGIG (reference sequence). The CDR3 spells CAWGGYSPLHF. In nucleotides, the CDR3 is TGTGCCTGGGGGGGGTACTCACCCCTCCACTTT.

This clone occurred once. V and J are TRBV4-1 and TRBJ1-3; D possibly corresponds to TRBD1 (6 bases). Trimming left V 6 bases short and J 4 bases short, with 16 bases between. Germline V gene sequence: CDR1 MGHRA, CDR2 YSYEKL. This CDR3 has 15 residues. In nucleotides, the CDR3 is TGCGCCAGCAGGACCGGGTGGGGGCGAGGAAACACCATATATTTT. Its protein is CASRTGWGRGNTIYF.

The chain is built from TRBV11-2 and TRBJ2-1; weak D call: TRBD2 (6 bases). With 5 bases removed from V and 4 bases from J, the gap between germline ends came to 15 bases. Germline V gene data show CDR1 as SGHAT and CDR2 as FQNNGV. The CDR3 loop spans 15 amino acids. For the CDR3, the DNA is TGTGCCAGCAGCGCCCTGACTAGAGAATACAATGAGCAGTTCTTC. This codes for CASSALTREYNEQFF.